The rows below give T cell receptor beta chains drawn from one sample of a study of blood T cell repertoires in COVID-19. Sequencing was performed with immunoSEQ multiplex PCR; in TCRdb, only in-frame clones are kept and a portion is missing. The table includes around 120,000 clones, approximately 90% detected once. The sample consisted of peripheral blood. Receptors were obtained from a man in his fifties or sixties with acute or convalescent COVID-19. The CDR3 runs from the conserved cysteine through the conserved F or W. Fields, in order: J gene, clone size, D gene, V gene, CDR3 protein, CDR3 DNA. The D gene is left open where the match is weak. Expanded clones are given a class, and other clones once, few, many or no size at all.

J: TRBJ2-5; size: -; D: -; V: TRBV3-1/TRBV3-2; CDR3: CASQSEDFLQYF; DNA: TGTGCCAGTCAGAGTGAAGACTTTCTTCAGTACTTC
J: TRBJ2-2; size: -; D: -; V: TRBV19; CDR3: CASSIYGTGELFF; DNA: TGTGCCAGTAGTATATACGGCACCGGGGAGCTGTTTTTT
J: TRBJ2-7; size: -; D: TRBD2; V: TRBV11-2; CDR3: CASSLDLGEGYEQYF; DNA: TGTGCCAGCAGCTTAGATCTCGGGGAGGGTTACGAGCAGTACTTC
J: TRBJ2-1; size: -; D: -; V: TRBV27; CDR3: CASSFDQRPYNEQFF; DNA: TGTGCCAGCAGTTTTGATCAGCGCCCCTACAATGAGCAGTTCTTC
J: TRBJ1-4; size: -; D: -; V: TRBV7-9; CDR3: CASSQALTNEKLFF; DNA: TGTGCCAGCAGCCAGGCTTTAACTAATGAAAAACTGTTTTTT
J: TRBJ2-7; size: once; D: TRBD2; V: TRBV5-1; CDR3: CASSPSTSGGSYEQYF; DNA: TGCGCCAGCAGCCCCTCGACTAGCGGGGGCTCCTACGAGCAGTACTTC
J: TRBJ2-1; size: once; D: TRBD2; V: TRBV3-1/TRBV3-2; CDR3: CASRPGTSGRKSSYNEQFF; DNA: TGTGCCAGCAGACCCGGGACTAGCGGGAGGAAAAGCTCCTACAATGAGCAGTTCTTC
J: TRBJ1-1; size: -; D: TRBD1; V: TRBV18; CDR3: CASSPPTGVGEAFF; DNA: TGTGCCAGCTCACCACCGACAGGGGTAGGAGAAGCTTTCTTT
J: TRBJ2-5; size: -; D: -; V: TRBV10-3; CDR3: CAMGEVPETQYF; DNA: TGTGCCATGGGGGAGGTTCCAGAGACCCAGTACTTC
J: TRBJ1-5; size: -; D: -; V: TRBV30; CDR3: CAWRKTETNQPQHF; DNA: TGTGCCTGGCGCAAGACAGAAACAAATCAGCCCCAGCATTTT
J: TRBJ2-3; size: -; D: TRBD2; V: TRBV2; CDR3: CASSWTPGGDTQYF; DNA: TGTGCCAGCAGCTGGACTCCGGGAGGAGATACGCAGTATTTT
J: TRBJ2-3; size: -; D: TRBD1; V: TRBV18; CDR3: CASSPTDRTVETDTQYF; DNA: TGTGCCAGCTCACCGACGGACAGGACAGTAGAGACAGATACGCAGTATTTT
J: TRBJ1-1; size: -; D: -; V: TRBV27; CDR3: CASSLEVWTEAFF; DNA: TGTGCCAGCAGTTTAGAGGTTTGGACTGAAGCTTTCTTT